This entry describes one T cell receptor (beta chain). This specimen comes from a study of blood T cell repertoires in COVID-19. About the study: Donors in the United States, Italy and Spain gave samples during acute or convalescent COVID-19. The analysed material was cDNA or gDNA that came from T cells, B-cell-depleted T cells, or PBMCs.

How the authors handled the data: By means of reference gene primer amplification, nucleated cell counts were estimated. Sequencing was performed with immunoSEQ multiplex PCR; in TCRdb, only in-frame clones are kept and a portion is missing. That table is the source of V, J and clone size, and D and trimming were worked out from the DNA. The sample has about 150,000 clones, 80% seen once. The CDR3 consists of 14 residues. The germline V and J ends were trimmed by 3 bases and 4 bases, with 13 bases remaining between them. CDR1 is SGHTA, CDR2 FQGNSA, per germline. The specimen was peripheral blood. The chain joins TRBV7-2 to TRBJ2-7, with D perhaps TRBD2 (5 bases). The sequence derives from a woman aged 45-60 years with acute or convalescent COVID-19. The CDR3 loop is CASSFQWGVYEQYF. In nucleotides, the CDR3 is TGTGCCAGCAGCTTCCAATGGGGAGTTTACGAGCAGTACTTC.